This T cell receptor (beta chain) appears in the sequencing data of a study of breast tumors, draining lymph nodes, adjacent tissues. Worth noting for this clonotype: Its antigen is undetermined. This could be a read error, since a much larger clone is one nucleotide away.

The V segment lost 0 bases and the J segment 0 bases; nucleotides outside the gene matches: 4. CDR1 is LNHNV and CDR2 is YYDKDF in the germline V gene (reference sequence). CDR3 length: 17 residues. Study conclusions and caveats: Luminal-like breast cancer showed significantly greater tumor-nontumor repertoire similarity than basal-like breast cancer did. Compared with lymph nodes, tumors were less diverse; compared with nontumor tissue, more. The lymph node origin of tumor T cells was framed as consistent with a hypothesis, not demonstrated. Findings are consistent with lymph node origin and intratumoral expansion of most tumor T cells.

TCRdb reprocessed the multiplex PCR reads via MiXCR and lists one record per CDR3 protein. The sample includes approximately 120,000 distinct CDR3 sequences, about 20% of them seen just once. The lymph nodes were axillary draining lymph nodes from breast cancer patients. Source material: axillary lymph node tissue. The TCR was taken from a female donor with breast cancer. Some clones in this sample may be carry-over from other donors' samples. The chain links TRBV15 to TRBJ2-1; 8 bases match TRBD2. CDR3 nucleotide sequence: TGTGCCACCAGCAGAGATATGAGCGGGAGCTCCTACAATGAGCAGTTCTTC. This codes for CATSRDMSGSSYNEQFF.